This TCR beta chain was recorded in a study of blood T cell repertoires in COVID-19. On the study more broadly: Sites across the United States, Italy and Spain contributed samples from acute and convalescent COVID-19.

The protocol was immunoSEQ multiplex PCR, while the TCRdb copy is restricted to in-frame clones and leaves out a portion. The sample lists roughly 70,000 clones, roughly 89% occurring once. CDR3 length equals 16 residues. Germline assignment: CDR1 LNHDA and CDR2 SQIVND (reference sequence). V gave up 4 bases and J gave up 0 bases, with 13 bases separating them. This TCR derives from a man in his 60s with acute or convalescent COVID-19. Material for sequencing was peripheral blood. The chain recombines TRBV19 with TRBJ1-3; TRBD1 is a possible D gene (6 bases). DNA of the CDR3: TGTGCCAGTAGTAACAGGGAACCGAGCTCTGGAAACACCATATATTTT. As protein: CASSNREPSSGNTIYF.